This T cell receptor (beta chain) was documented in a study of OX40 agonist ivuxolimab in advanced cancers. Study context: Partial responses occurred in Three dose-escalation patients, one with hepatocellular carcinoma and two with cutaneous melanoma.

The study, taken as a whole, reports: At 0.1 to 3.0 mg/kg, CD4+ and CD8+ blood T cells expanded clonally by week 6. Nonresponders, in some cases, also had low normalized T-cell clonal expansion. Researchers report that CD8+ T cells had, on average, more expanded clones than CD4+.

TCRdb's copy holds only in-frame clones and misses some; the assay was immunoSEQ multiplex PCR. Of about 41,000 clones in the sample, more than 80% were seen once. As to this clone: The target antigen is unknown.

CDR3 length: 16 residues. Trimming removed 6 bases from V and 7 bases from J; junction bases left unmatched: 17. Germline V gives CDR1 SEHNR, CDR2 FQNEAQ (reference sequence). The chain employs TRBV7-9 and TRBJ2-7; 8 bases map to TRBD1. The sequences come from CD4+ or CD8+ T cells sorted from blood, collected in a trial of the OX40 agonist ivuxolimab. This TCR came from an adult with an advanced solid tumor such as melanoma, head and neck, liver or kidney cancer. The DNA for the CDR3 is TGTGCCAGCAGTTCCCCTCCGGGACAGGTCCCGATAGAGCAGTACTTC. Protein sequence: CASSSPPGQVPIEQYF.